The 20 T cell receptor beta chains presented below share a single source sample, sequenced in a study of metastatic and nonmetastatic thyroid tumors. Patients had received no treatment of any kind before thyroid surgery. MiXCR was used by TCRdb to re-call the PCR reads. The table has about 14,000 clones, more than 10% seen once. Sample: blood. Every receptor here comes from a female donor with papillary thyroid cancer or a benign thyroid nodule (not recorded which). Some clones in this sample may be carry-over from other donors' samples.

Many counts were recorded for this clone. The J gene is TRBJ1-3, the V gene TRBV4-1; the match to TRBD1 covers 11 bases. After removal of 3 bases from V and 0 bases from J, the junction contained 1 base not matched to a gene. Germline CDR1 MGHRA, CDR2 YSYEKL. The length of the CDR3 is 16 residues. CDR3 sequence: CASSQGTGGSGNTIYF. CDR3 coding DNA: TGCGCCAGCAGCCAGGGGACAGGGGGCTCTGGAAACACCATATATTTT.

This clone has more than one count but fewer than ten. CDR3 sequence: CASSHMNQPQHF. CDR3 in DNA: TGTGCCAGTAGTCACATGAATCAGCCCCAGCATTTT. The V gene is TRBV19, the J gene TRBJ1-5; D unresolved. The CDR3 is 12 amino acids. Trimming shortened V by 5 bases and J by 4 bases, and 6 bases separated the two germline ends. The germline V gene encodes CDR1 LNHDA and CDR2 SQIVND (reference sequence).

This clone was picked up many times. This chain links TRBV29-1 with TRBJ1-1; D is ambiguous. Looked up from germline, CDR1 is SQVTM and CDR2 is ANQGSEA. This CDR3 region has 14 residues. V gave up 1 base and J gave up 5 bases, with 14 bases separating them. The CDR3 nucleotides are TGCAGCGTTGAAGTGGACCCGGGGAAGACTGAAGCTTTCTTT. This gives the protein CSVEVDPGKTEAFF. Supplemented by reference TRBV29-1 and TRBJ1-1, the full variable domain reads SAVISQKPSRDICQRGTSLTIQCQVDSQVTMMFWYRQQPGQSLTLIATANQGSEATYESGFVIDKFPISRPNLTFSTLTVSNMSPEDSSIYLCSVEVDPGKTEAFFGQGTRLTVV.

The chain combines TRBV5-1 with TRBJ2-7; D remains ambiguous. Trimming removed 1 base from V and 3 bases from J, with 17 bases in between. Germline assignment: CDR1 SGHRS and CDR2 YFSETQ. The CDR3 contains 16 residues. The CDR3 DNA follows: TGCGCCAGCAGCTTGTCCGTGGGATGGTTAAACTACGAGCAGTACTTC. Residues: CASSLSVGWLNYEQYF.

This clone was seen many times. The V call is TRBV7-8, the J call TRBJ1-1, with 10 nucleotides matching TRBD1. V shed 5 bases, J shed 4 bases, and the junction held 10 bases outside the gene matches. Germline CDR1 is SGHVS and CDR2 is FQNEAQ. The CDR3 extends over 16 amino acids. CDR3 coding DNA: TGTGCCAGCAGCCTCGCGGACAGGGGGATCGTCACTGAAGCTTTCTTT. As protein: CASSLADRGIVTEAFF. Combining the CDR3 with reference TRBV7-8 and TRBJ1-1 gives the whole variable domain GAGVSQSPRYKVAKRGQDVALRCDPISGHVSLFWYQQALGQGPEFLTYFQNEAQLDKSGLPSDRFFAERPEGSVSTLKIQRTQQEDSAVYLCASSLADRGIVTEAFFGQGTRLTVV.

This clone was seen many times. The genes are TRBV7-2 and TRBJ2-5; D is unclear. The CDR3 length is 15 residues. V was trimmed by 2 bases and J by 1 base, leaving 11 bases between them. Germline loops: CDR1 SGHTA, CDR2 FQGNSA. CDR3 loop: CASSLSSAAQETQYF. DNA for the CDR3: TGTGCCAGCAGCTTATCGTCGGCAGCCCAAGAGACCCAGTACTTC.

This clone was seen repeatedly, ten times or more. The V and J genes are TRBV27 and TRBJ1-4; no firm D call. This CDR3 contains 15 residues. V was clipped by 2 bases and J by 10 bases, with 17 bases between them. In germline, CDR1 is MNHEY, CDR2 SMNVEV (reference sequence). The CDR3 protein is CASSLRRSPGGKLFF. Written as DNA, the CDR3 is TGTGCCAGCAGTTTAAGGAGGTCCCCCGGTGGAAAACTGTTTTTT.

This clone was observed many times. This chain connects TRBV20-1 to TRBJ1-6; D perhaps matches TRBD1 (5 bases). Germline CDR1 is DFQATT and CDR2 is SNEGSKA (reference sequence). Trimming cost V 3 bases and J 0 bases, with 15 bases left between them. The CDR3 is 17 residues long. For the CDR3, the DNA is TGCAGTGCTAGGGGGCAGGGTTCCAGCTCCTATAATTCACCCCTCCACTTT. It specifies CSARGQGSSSYNSPLHF.

This clone was seen at least ten times. The rearrangement uses TRBV3-1 and TRBJ2-1; 11 positions agree with TRBD2. Trimming took 1 base from V and 9 from J; bases not matched to a gene: 8. The CDR3 runs 16 residues. CDR1 is LGHDT, CDR2 YNNKEL, per germline (reference sequence). Here the CDR3 reads CASSQASPSGGSEQFF. The CDR3 region has the DNA TGTGCCAGCAGCCAAGCTTCCCCTAGCGGGGGGAGTGAGCAGTTCTTC.

Comment on this clone: Just one base apart from a much larger clone, this may be a read error. The chain uses TRBV11-2 and TRBJ1-6; TRBD1 matches 7 bases. The V segment lost 4 bases and the J segment 6 bases; nucleotides outside the gene matches: 9. Germline values: CDR1 SGHAT, CDR2 FQNNGV. This CDR3 has 16 amino acids. This CDR3 is CASSSEGQLSNSPLHF. The CDR3, as DNA: TGTGCCAGCAGCTCAGAGGGACAGCTAAGTAATTCACCCCTCCACTTT.

Worth noting for this clone: At one end the junction does not follow the germline gene, possibly because of a read error. This sequence joins TRBV10-3 and TRBJ2-5; a weak D match, TRBD2 (6 bases). Looked up from germline, CDR1 is ENHRY and CDR2 is SYGVKD. The CDR3 runs to 14 residues. CDR3 in DNA: TGCGCCATCAGCCCCGGCGGGGCGGTCGGGGCCGAGTACTTC. Translating it yields CAISPGGAVGAEYF.

This clone was counted many times. This rearrangement joins TRBV19 to TRBJ1-1, with D perhaps TRBD1 (6 bases). Trimming removed 7 bases from V and 5 bases from J, with 20 bases in between. Germline values: CDR1 LNHDA, CDR2 SQIVND (reference sequence). The CDR3 has 15 amino acids. CDR3 in DNA: TGTGCCAGTACCCCAACGGGTCAGGGGCGGACTGAAGCTTTCTTT. Translated: CASTPTGQGRTEAFF.

The V gene is TRBV7-8, the J gene TRBJ1-2; TRBD1 matches at 10 bases. J lost 4 bases, V lost 7 bases, and 6 bases had no gene match. Germline loops: CDR1 SGHVS, CDR2 FQNEAQ. CDR3 length: 14 amino acids. This CDR3 is CASNRDRGVYGYTF. The CDR3 DNA reads TGTGCCAGCAACCGGGACAGGGGTGTCTATGGCTACACCTTC.

The gene calls are TRBV11-1 and TRBJ2-3; D not certain. Trimming pared 2 bases from V and 1 base from J, leaving 13 bases between. Germline CDR1 SGHAT, CDR2 FQDESV (reference sequence). This CDR3 has 16 amino acids. The CDR3 loop is CASSLHLELGTDTQYF. Written as DNA, the CDR3 is TGTGCCAGCAGCTTACACTTAGAGCTCGGCACAGATACGCAGTATTTT. The full variable domain, rest sourced from reference TRBV11-1 and TRBJ2-3, is EAEVAQSPRYKITEKSQAVAFWCDPISGHATLYWYRQILGQGPELLVQFQDESVVDDSQLPKDRFSAERLKGVDSTLKIQPAELGDSAMYLCASSLHLELGTDTQYFGPGTRLTVL.

This clone came up many times. J is TRBJ1-1 and V is TRBV7-9; D gene unclear. CDR3 length equals 13 residues. V dropped 7 bases and J dropped 4 bases, with 13 bases sitting between them. Germline V lookup: CDR1 SEHNR, CDR2 FQNEAQ (reference sequence). CDR3 DNA: TGTGCCAGCACGGGAACAGTTCTCACTGAAGCTTTCTTT. Protein product: CASTGTVLTEAFF.

CDR3 in amino acids: CASSETGPSGSYNEQFF. The CDR3 DNA follows: TGTGCCAGCAGTGAAACGGGCCCTAGCGGATCCTACAATGAGCAGTTCTTC. This chain joins TRBV25-1 and TRBJ2-1; TRBD2 matches 7 bases. J gave up 1 base and V 2 bases, and 8 bases lay outside the gene matches. The CDR3 contains 17 residues. The germline gives CDR1 MGHDK, CDR2 SYGVNS.

This clone came up many times. This may arise from a read error, as a much more abundant clone is one base away. This sample includes further DNA sequences coding for the same CDR3. This chain links TRBV6-2 or TRBV6-3 with TRBJ1-1; D may be TRBD1 (6 bases). Germline CDR1 MNHEY, CDR2 SVGEGT. The length of the CDR3 is 12 residues. CDR3 in DNA: TGTGCCAGCATGAGGGGGTACACTGAAGCTTTTTTT. Its protein is CASMRGYTEAFF.

In its sample, this clone is medium-sized (0.01 to 0.1%). This sequence joins TRBV2 and TRBJ2-3, with D possibly matching TRBD1 (5 bases). V lost 5 bases and J 2 bases, leaving 14 bases between the germline ends. CDR1 is SNHLY, CDR2 FYNNEI, per germline. The CDR3 is 15 amino acids. CDR3 sequence: CASSQEQGHTDTQYF. The CDR3 coding sequence is TGTGCCAGCAGTCAAGAGCAGGGCCACACAGATACGCAGTATTTT.

This clone was picked up many times. The CDR3 DNA sequence: TGTGCCAGCAGGACAGGGGCCAATGAAAAACTGTTTTTT. Translation gives CASRTGANEKLFF. The chain recombines TRBV27 with TRBJ1-4; TRBD1 agrees at 8 bases. Germline assignment: CDR1 MNHEY and CDR2 SMNVEV (reference sequence). The CDR3 sequence is 13 residues long. The trim removed 6 bases at V and 5 bases at J, leaving 2 bases unmatched.

This clone was counted ten times or more. V gene TRBV30 combines with J gene TRBJ2-7; D is possibly TRBD2 (6 bases). The CDR3 totals 15 residues. Germline loops: CDR1 GTSNPN, CDR2 SVGIG (reference sequence). V was cut by 1 base and J by 2 bases, with 15 bases left in between. The CDR3 region is CAWSGRTTGAYEQYF. The CDR3 DNA is TGTGCCTGGAGTGGCAGGACTACCGGGGCCTACGAGCAGTACTTC. The whole variable domain, filled in from reference TRBV30 and TRBJ2-7, reads SQTIHQWPATLVQPVGSPLSLECTVEGTSNPNLYWYRQAAGRGLQLLFYSVGIGQISSEVPQNLSASRPQDRQFILSSKKLLLSDSGFYLCAWSGRTTGAYEQYFGPGTRLTVT.